Following are 16 T cell receptor beta chains from one sample sequenced in a study of CD8 T cells in Susac syndrome. RNA in amounts of about 0.5 to 1 ug was reverse transcribed with random hexamers. Each CDR3 protein is one row after TCRdb ran MiXCR on the immunoSEQ multiplex PCR reads. The table lists around 150,000 distinct CDR3 sequences, approximately 95% of them singletons. The sequenced material came from CD4+ T cells from PBMCs. These receptors all come from a human donor with multiple sclerosis.

The V gene is TRBV2, the J gene TRBJ1-2; a weak D match, TRBD1 (6 bases). The CDR3 totals 13 residues. V was clipped by 5 bases and J by 8 bases, with 15 bases between them. Looked up from germline, CDR1 is SNHLY and CDR2 is FYNNEI. The CDR3 is CASSLKPGEGYTF. CDR3 nucleotide sequence: TGTGCCAGCAGTTTGAAGCCAGGGGAGGGCTACACCTTC.

The chain uses TRBV6-2 or TRBV6-3 and TRBJ2-3; weak D call: TRBD2 (6 bases). CDR1 and CDR2 from the germline V gene are MNHEY and SVGEGT. This CDR3 comprises 21 residues. V dropped 6 bases and J dropped 0 bases, with 31 bases sitting between them. The CDR3 DNA is TGTGCCAGCAGATCCTTTGTGCTAGCGAGACGGTGGTCGAGTAGCACAGATACGCAGTATTTT. The encoded protein is CASRSFVLARRWSSSTDTQYF.

The chain uses TRBV20-1 and TRBJ2-5; 9 nucleotides agree with TRBD2. The germline V gene encodes CDR1 DFQATT and CDR2 SNEGSKA (reference sequence). This CDR3 is 16 amino acids long. Trimming cost V 5 bases and J 2 bases; bases outside gene matches: 12. The CDR3, as DNA: TGCAGTGCTTCAACCGGGACTAGCTATCTTCAAGAGACCCAGTACTTC. Its translation is CSASTGTSYLQETQYF.

V usage is TRBV5-1 and J usage is TRBJ2-5; 7 bases are shared with TRBD1. Losses at the gene ends were 1 base for V and 5 bases for J; bases not matched to a gene: 11. This CDR3 spans 16 amino acids. Germline V lookup: CDR1 SGHRS, CDR2 YFSETQ. CDR3 protein: CASSLRGQRFKETQYF. DNA of the CDR3: TGCGCCAGCAGCTTGCGGGGACAGAGATTCAAGGAGACCCAGTACTTC.

This sequence joins TRBV6-5 and TRBJ1-5; D not certain. The CDR3 is 14 residues long. The germline V and J ends were trimmed by 6 bases and 0 bases, with 9 bases remaining between them. Germline V CDR1 and CDR2: MNHEY, SVGAGI. CDR3 amino acids: CASRVDNSNQPQHF. CDR3 coding DNA: TGTGCCAGCAGAGTCGACAATAGCAATCAGCCCCAGCATTTT.

The DNA for the CDR3 is TGTGCCAGCAGTTCGTCGACCGGGACAGCGAACACTGAAGCTTTCTTT. Translated, it gives CASSSSTGTANTEAFF. The rearrangement joins TRBV12-3 or TRBV12-4 to TRBJ1-1; TRBD1 matches at 7 bases. The junction had 9 bases not matched to a gene; V was cut back by 4 bases and J by 1 base. CDR3 length: 16 amino acids.

This chain links TRBV28 with TRBJ1-2, with 7 bases matching TRBD1. Per germline, CDR1 MDHEN and CDR2 SYDVKM. The CDR3 is 14 amino acids. The J segment lost 4 bases and the V segment lost 4 bases, leaving 6 bases of the junction unmatched. The CDR3: CASSSPGQRYGYTF. CDR3 nucleotides: TGTGCCAGCAGTTCCCCGGGACAGCGCTATGGCTACACCTTC.

The chain joins TRBV4-1 to TRBJ2-1; 7 nucleotides agree with TRBD2. The CDR3 is 18 amino acids. V shed 2 bases and J 4 bases; nucleotides not matched to a gene: 14. Germline assignment: CDR1 MGHRA and CDR2 YSYEKL. CDR3 region: CASSQKGTNAPTYNEQFF. DNA of the CDR3: TGCGCCAGCAGCCAAAAGGGGACTAATGCCCCAACTTACAATGAGCAGTTCTTC.

V usage is TRBV12-3 or TRBV12-4 and J usage is TRBJ1-3; unclear D gene. The CDR3 runs 14 residues. Trimming removed 7 bases from V and 1 base from J, with 11 bases in between. The CDR3 nucleotides are TGTGCCAGCAAACGCGACACTTCTGGAAACACCATATATTTT. Translated: CASKRDTSGNTIYF.

The chain links TRBV7-2 to TRBJ1-1, with 9 positions matching TRBD1. Trimming took 5 bases from V and 11 from J; bases not matched to a gene: 12. The CDR3 runs 14 residues. The germline V gene has CDR1 SGHTA and CDR2 FQGNSA. CDR3 sequence: CASSPSPGTGSAFF. The CDR3 DNA sequence: TGTGCCAGCAGCCCCAGTCCCGGGACAGGGTCGGCTTTCTTT.

The chain is built from TRBV20-1 and TRBJ2-7, with D tentatively TRBD1 or TRBD2 (5 bases each). V dropped 1 base and J dropped 3 bases, with 13 bases sitting between them. There are 14 residues in the CDR3. Germline assignment: CDR1 DFQATT and CDR2 SNEGSKA (reference sequence). In nucleotides, the CDR3 is TGCAGTGCTAGAGGGGCTAGGGACGACTACGAGCAGTACTTC. Encoded protein: CSARGARDDYEQYF.

The J gene is TRBJ2-3, the V gene TRBV7-2, with TRBD2 as a possible D gene (5 bases). Germline-derived CDR1 and CDR2 are SGHTA and FQGNSA. Trimming removed 2 bases from V and 6 bases from J, with 12 bases in between. The CDR3 loop spans 14 amino acids. The CDR3 reads CASSLTTPGDTQYF. The CDR3 DNA follows: TGTGCCAGCAGCTTAACCACGCCGGGGGATACGCAGTATTTT.

The chain carries TRBV15 and TRBJ1-3, with D perhaps matching TRBD1 (6 bases). CDR1 and CDR2 (germline): LNHNV, YYDKDF (reference sequence). V was trimmed by 0 bases and J by 4 bases, leaving 13 bases between them. The CDR3 has 16 amino acids. The CDR3 reads CATSRDPTGLGNTIYF. CDR3 coding DNA: TGTGCCACCAGCAGAGACCCCACAGGGTTGGGAAACACCATATATTTT.

The rearrangement uses TRBV9 and TRBJ1-1, with a weak D call TRBD1 (6 bases). Germline V gene lookup returns CDR1 SGDLS and CDR2 YYNGEE. V was clipped by 4 bases and J by 3 bases, with 19 bases between them. There are 16 residues in the CDR3. Written as DNA, the CDR3 is TGTGCCAGCAGCTCAAAGGTTGGGACACCAGACACTGAAGCTTTCTTT. It is translated as CASSSKVGTPDTEAFF. The whole variable domain, remainder taken from reference TRBV9 and TRBJ1-1, is DSGVTQTPKHLITATGQRVTLRCSPRSGDLSVYWYQQSLDQGLQFLIQYYNGEERAKGNILERFSAQQFPDLHSELNLSSLELGDSALYFCASSSKVGTPDTEAFFGQGTRLTVV.

V usage is TRBV24-1 and J usage is TRBJ1-4; no reliable D call. Looked up from germline, CDR1 is KGHDR and CDR2 is SFDVKD. The CDR3 totals 15 residues. The V end was cut by 2 bases, the J end by 8 bases, with 14 bases between. The CDR3 coding sequence is TGTGCCACCAGTGATTCGACCCCGAAGGGCGAAAAACTGTTTTTT. It specifies CATSDSTPKGEKLFF.

The V call is TRBV9, the J call TRBJ2-7; 10 bases match TRBD2. CDR3 size: 15 residues. The V gene end was trimmed by 0 bases and the J gene end by 3 bases; junction bases not matched to a gene: 3. Germline V CDR1 and CDR2: SGDLS, YYNGEE. The CDR3 loop reads CASSVGPSGSYEQYF. The CDR3 DNA is TGTGCCAGCAGCGTAGGGCCTAGCGGGAGCTACGAGCAGTACTTC.